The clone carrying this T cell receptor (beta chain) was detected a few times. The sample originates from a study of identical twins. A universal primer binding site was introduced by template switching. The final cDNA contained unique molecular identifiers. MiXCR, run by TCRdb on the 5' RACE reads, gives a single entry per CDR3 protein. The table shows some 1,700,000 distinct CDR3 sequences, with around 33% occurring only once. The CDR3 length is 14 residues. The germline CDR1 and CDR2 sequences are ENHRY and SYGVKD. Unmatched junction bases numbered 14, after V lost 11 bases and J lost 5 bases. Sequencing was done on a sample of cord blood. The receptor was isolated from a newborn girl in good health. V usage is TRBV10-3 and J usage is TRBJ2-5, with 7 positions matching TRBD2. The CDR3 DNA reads TGTGCCTCCGTGGCTAGCGGAGCGAGGGAGACCCAGTACTTC. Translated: CASVASGARETQYF.